This paragraph reports one T cell receptor (beta chain). Only a few counts were recorded for this clonotype. Its cognate antigen has yet to be identified. Per-nucleotide qualities are absent, and no much larger clonotype sits a single base away. This entry is derived from a study of response to subunit inactivated influenza vaccine listed by TCRdb under 2018. With regard to the full study: Deep quantitative profiling of the T cell receptor repertoire was used in the study to follow responses to a trivalent subunit inactivated influenza vaccine. Study-level results and caveats: It was suggested by the authors that each seasonal influenza vaccination may recruit only a limited number of new T cells.

Library preparation was by RT-PCR. The sequencer was an Illumina HiSeq 2500. TCRdb redid the processing of the public reads, applying fastp at Q25 and MiXCR, and retained in-frame beta chains. Each CDR3 protein gets just one entry, which takes the most common genes and DNA from the rows behind it. Across this sample there are 500,000 or so distinct CDR3 sequences, with about 17% seen only once. Of the sample, less than 4% falls within the top ten clones. Trimming accounts for 5 bases at V and 7 bases at J, while the number of junction bases matched to no gene is 4. From the cysteine through the phenylalanine, the CDR3 covers 15 amino acids. The retained sequence is limited to the CDR3, 45 bases, with the frame set at the first base. Per the germline V gene, MNHEY is the CDR1 and SVGEGT is the CDR2.

The chain uses TRBV6-2 or TRBV6-3 and TRBJ2-3, with 15 central nucleotides matching TRBD2. This clonotype originated in a man aged 45 to 75 who received an inactivated influenza vaccine. Donor details come from another sample of the same person, matched by shared clones. The source material was CD4+ T cells sorted from PBMCs, sampled less than 25 months after vaccination. In nucleotide form, the sequence is TGTGCCAGCAGTCGGGGACTAGCGGGAGGAAATACGCAGTATTTT. It specifies CASSRGLAGGNTQYF.